Listed below are T cell receptor beta chains from one sample, sequenced in a study of Ad26.COV2.S vaccination and SARS-CoV-2 variants. The method was immunoSEQ multiplex PCR; TCRdb's version includes in-frame clones alone and lacks a portion of them. The sample shows 87,000 or so clones, about four fifths of them seen only once. The sequences come from peripheral blood, collected after recovery from COVID-19. The origin of the receptors is a human donor who had recovered from COVID-19. Both conserved end residues are part of each CDR3. A D gene is named only where the DNA matches it firmly. Where a row states a size, it is once, few, many or the class of an expanded clone; other rows omit it.

TRBJ2-5 | once | TRBV7-3 | TRBD2 | TGTGCCAGCAGCTCTCAGGGACTAGCGGGAGAGACCCAGTACTTC | CASSSQGLAGETQYF
TRBJ2-1 | . | TRBV11-2 | TRBD2 | TGTGCCAGCAGCTTAGCCCCTAGAGCGGGACGGCTGGGCAATGAGCAGTTCTTC | CASSLAPRAGRLGNEQFF
TRBJ2-5 | . | TRBV12-3/TRBV12-4 | TRBD2 | TGTGCCAGCAGACGACTAGCGGAAGAGACCCAGTACTTC | CASRRLAEETQYF
TRBJ1-1 | . | TRBV9 | TRBD1 | TGTGCCAGCAGCGCCAGGGACAGGTGGGTCACTGAAGCTTTCTTT | CASSARDRWVTEAFF
TRBJ2-3 | many | TRBV4-1 | TRBD2 | TGCGCCAGCAGCCAAGATAGAAGCGGGAGTCAGGCTGATACGCAGTATTTT | CASSQDRSGSQADTQYF
TRBJ1-5 | . | TRBV4-3 | . | TGCGCCAGCAGCCATGGAATCCATCAGCCCCAGCATTTT | CASSHGIHQPQHF
TRBJ2-1 | . | TRBV5-4 | TRBD2 | TGTGCCAGCAGCTTGAATCGGGGGGGAAACAATGAGCAGTTCTTC | CASSLNRGGNNEQFF
TRBJ2-3 | once | TRBV2 | . | TGTGCCAGCACTCCTCTAAGCACAGATACGCAGTATTTT | CASTPLSTDTQYF
TRBJ2-4 | few | TRBV5-6 | . | TGTGCCAGCAGCTTGAGCGGAAAAAACATTCAGTACTTC | CASSLSGKNIQYF
TRBJ1-3 | . | TRBV19 | . | TGTGCCAGCAAGACGGATCTGACTGGAAACACCATATATTTT | CASKTDLTGNTIYF
TRBJ2-2 | few | TRBV28 | . | TGTGCCAGCAGCCCCAGGCCGAACACCGGGGAGCTGTTTTTT | CASSPRPNTGELFF
TRBJ2-1 | . | TRBV7-2 | TRBD2 | TGTGCCAGCAGCTTAGGGGTGCGGGAGGGCGCCTACAATGAGCAGTTCTTC | CASSLGVREGAYNEQFF
TRBJ2-7 | . | TRBV9 | TRBD1 | TGTGCCAGCAGCGTGGGACAGGCCGCAGTCTACGAGCAGTACTTC | CASSVGQAAVYEQYF
TRBJ2-5 | . | TRBV7-6 | TRBD2 | TGTGCCAGCAGCTTAGTATCGGGACTAGCGGGGGAGACCCAGTACTTC | CASSLVSGLAGETQYF
TRBJ2-7 | . | TRBV4-2 | . | TGTGCCAGCAGCCAAGCTAGGTCCCACGAGCAGTACTTC | CASSQARSHEQYF